The T cell receptor (beta chain) under discussion was sequenced for a study of control samples from healthy donors and cancer patients (TCRdb year 2020). With respect to this clone: The clone's antigen remains unknown. One base away there is no much larger clone; base qualities are not given.

The method behind the library was the immunoSEQ multiplex PCR assay. TCRdb took over this immuneACCESS table, retaining in-frame rearrangements with V and J assigned. Such tables are incomplete; in checked studies, under half of the missing clones stem from an unresolved V gene, and the remainder is unexplained. The sample contains about 140,000 clones, approximately 94% of them found a single time. About an eighth of the sample is taken by the ten largest. V is shortened by 6 bases, J by 4 bases, and the region joining them spans 18 bases. Taken from cysteine to phenylalanine, the CDR3 has 15 residues. The DNA shown is the 45-base CDR3, in frame from base 1. The germline V gene (reference sequence) supplies CDR1 LNHDA and CDR2 SQIVND.

The rearranged chain carries TRBV19 and TRBJ1-1, with TRBD1 tentatively as D gene (5 bases match). The clonotype was recovered from a man aged 40-49 years in good health. The source material was blood. CDR3 sequence: CASSKPSGTGTEAFF. The DNA sequence is TGTGCCAGTAGCAAACCCTCCGGCACAGGCACTGAAGCTTTCTTT.